The clone carrying this T cell receptor beta chain was seen a handful of times. Germline CDR1 and CDR2: MRHNA and SNTAGT. CDR3 length equals 15 residues. Trimming at V came to 5 bases and at J to 4 bases, leaving 9 bases not matched to a gene. The data were produced by immunoSEQ multiplex PCR, yet TCRdb's version contains in-frame clones alone and is incomplete. This sample yields 400,000 to 500,000 clones, of which around three quarters are seen a single time; approximately 12% belongs to the top ten. The record originates from a study of shared clonotypes between healthy human individuals. Donors were healthy HIV-negative adults without recent acute infections or vaccinations.

The rearrangement joins TRBV6-4 to TRBJ1-2; 8 bases are shared with TRBD1. Sequencing input: PBMCs. The TCR sequence derives from a middle-aged woman in good health. Some clones in this sample may be carry-over from other donors' samples. Written as DNA, the CDR3 is TGTGCCAGCAGTTCGACAGGGGACTCGTTCTATGGCTACACCTTC. This codes for CASSSTGDSFYGYTF.